This entry concerns a single T cell receptor (beta chain). This clonotype has ten or more counts. The antigen it recognizes is unknown. No qualities accompany the bases; no much larger clone lies one base away. This sample is part of a study of T cells in Graves' hyperthyroidism and ophthalmopathy (dated by TCRdb to about 2019). Concerning the study at large: Peripheral blood samples were taken at the time of initial diagnosis, prior to any treatment. To identify TCR V-J signatures that set the groups apart, the researchers used a discovery cohort of 100 patients, made up of some 41 with Graves' ophthalmopathy and some 58 with stable Graves' hyperthyroidism. Prospective prediction of ophthalmopathy was tested in an independent validation cohort of about 19 hyperthyroidism patients and 17 patients who later progressed to ophthalmopathy. The roughly 90 discovery patients were divided at random into training and test sets in a 7:3 ratio. In six Graves' hyperthyroidism patients, the study also compared T-cell repertoires from thyroid tissue with T-cell repertoires from blood. Once sampling was done, hyperthyroidism patients were given methimazole at a starting dose of 30 mg daily, whereas ophthalmopathy patients were given high-dose intravenous methylprednisolone. TCR Vbeta CDR3 sequencing of 130 to 150 peripheral blood samples (more than 40 ophthalmopathy, around 80 hyperthyroidism and 17 progressor patients) is reported in the paper.

Amplification of TCR beta CDR3 regions was carried out from RNA transcripts. The first round of RT-PCR for the TCR CDR3 was performed with the HTBI primer set and the Qiagen OneStep RT-PCR kit. The libraries were constructed in a second round of multiplex PCR and then size-selected and purified. Paired-end sequencing of the libraries was performed with 100 bp reads on an Illumina HiSeq2000. In the source study's methods: SOAPnuke was used to process the raw data, throwing out any read that contained adapters or uncalled bases, had a mean Phred below 15, or lacked an exact constant-primer or identifier match. High-quality paired reads were merged using COPE v1.2.5, and each unique nucleotide sequence was defined as a clonotype. Clonotypes were aligned to IMGT TRBV, TRBD and TRBJ reference segments using MiTCR v1.1. Only V-J combinations with frequency above 0.0001, covering 99.2% of repertoires, were analysed. A TCS score was defined as the ratio between F50 (clonal expansion) and ExV (chaos), using BLOSUM62-based TCRdist between CDR3 peptides within each V-J. Welch's t-statistics and random forest reduced around 550 V-J features to 13, which were used in a naive Bayes classifier (R e1071). TCRdb reanalyzed the raw reads on its own, using fastp at Q25 for trimming and MiXCR for clone calling, and kept in-frame beta chains. Entries are consolidated by CDR3 protein sequence, retaining the most common genes and DNA. In this record, the V and J calls reflect TCRdb's handling and not the investigators' own analysis. This sample has a few hundred thousand distinct CDR3 sequences in its table, and approximately 15% of those were observed once. Under 7.5% of the sample comes from the top ten.

Trimming accounts for 5 bases at V and 4 bases at J, while the number of junction bases matched to no gene is 16. The CDR3 contains 18 residues, cysteine and phenylalanine counted. Only the CDR3 portion is preserved as DNA: 54 bases, with reading frame beginning at the first base. CDR1 and CDR2 are read off the germline V gene as MNHNS and SASEGT. General conclusions and limits of the study: In validation, the model predicted progression to ophthalmopathy with 65% to 71% sensitivity and roughly 72% specificity, a median of 6.5 months before onset. Most expanded thyroid clonotypes (frequency above 0.001) were also found in blood, which suggests that blood repertoires may mirror thyroid immune responses. Ophthalmopathy was separated from stable hyperthyroidism by a 13 V-J signature model, with approximately 89% sensitivity and 81% to 83% specificity obtained in cross-validation and 80%/75% obtained in testing. No statistical method was used to fix the sample size in advance, and group allocation was not hidden from the investigators.

A patient counted as having stable Graves' hyperthyroidism if no progression to ophthalmopathy occurred over 18 months of follow-up. Hyperthyroidism patients were aged 18 to 65 years and newly diagnosed, with disease duration of less than 2 months. Any patient with an uncontrolled infection, another autoimmune disease, pregnancy or lactation was excluded. Diagnoses were established on the basis of clinical symptoms, serum thyroxine and TRAb, thyroid ultrasound, and orbital computed tomography. Ficoll-Paque density gradient centrifugation was used to isolate PBMCs from approximately 11 ml of fresh peripheral blood. Total RNA was extracted using Trizol reagent, and RNA quality was assessed on an Agilent 2100 Bioanalyzer.

This sequence uses TRBV6-1 and TRBJ2-3; TRBD2 fits 9 bases in the junction. This TCR was recovered from a woman aged 25 to 39 with Graves' hyperthyroidism. Sequenced: blood. The CDR3 in this case is CASSPLLAGQAAADTQYF. Read as DNA, the sequence is TGTGCCAGCAGTCCTTTACTAGCGGGTCAAGCGGCCGCAGATACGCAGTATTTT.